Listed below are T cell receptor beta chains from one sample, sequenced in a study of shared clonotypes between healthy human individuals. Assay: immunoSEQ multiplex PCR; the TCRdb copy retains only in-frame clones and omits some. The sample shows approximately 340,000 clones, 73% of them seen only once. Sequences were obtained from memory CD4+ T cells sorted from blood. The receptors shown here come from a man between 25 and 39 years old in good health. Each CDR3 is given with its conserved first and last residue. Each record gives: V gene, clone size, CDR3 length, J gene, D gene, CDR3 DNA, CDR3 protein. A D gene is named only where the DNA matches it firmly. The size field is filled for only some rows; it gives once, few, many or a size class.

V gene: TRBV27; clone size: .; CDR3 length: 16; J gene: TRBJ2-5; D gene: .; CDR3 DNA: TGTGCCACCTGGGGGGGGCCTCCCGGAGGACAAGAGACCCAGTACTTC; CDR3 protein: CATWGGPPGGQETQYF
V gene: TRBV6-5; clone size: .; CDR3 length: 15; J gene: TRBJ2-7; D gene: .; CDR3 DNA: TGTGCCAGCAGTTCCCACGGGGGGCTAACCTACGAGCAGTACTTC; CDR3 protein: CASSSHGGLTYEQYF
V gene: TRBV27; clone size: .; CDR3 length: 15; J gene: TRBJ2-7; D gene: .; CDR3 DNA: TGTGCCAGCAGTGCACTTGCGGGAAGATTCTACGAGCAGTACTTC; CDR3 protein: CASSALAGRFYEQYF
V gene: TRBV7-2; clone size: once; CDR3 length: 14; J gene: TRBJ2-1; D gene: .; CDR3 DNA: TGTGCCAGCAGCAGCCCGAGACGAGGCGGTGAGCAGTTCTTC; CDR3 protein: CASSSPRRGGEQFF
V gene: TRBV18; clone size: .; CDR3 length: 16; J gene: TRBJ1-5; D gene: .; CDR3 DNA: TGTGCCAGCTCACTATATTCAGGGGCTGTCTCTCAGCCCCAGCATTTT; CDR3 protein: CASSLYSGAVSQPQHF
V gene: TRBV19; clone size: .; CDR3 length: 15; J gene: TRBJ2-5; D gene: .; CDR3 DNA: TGTGCCAGTGGCCAAACAGGGTCGGGTTTGGGGACCCAGTACTTC; CDR3 protein: CASGQTGSGLGTQYF
V gene: TRBV7-9; clone size: .; CDR3 length: 15; J gene: TRBJ2-1; D gene: .; CDR3 DNA: TGTGCCAGCAGCTTAGAAGGTCGGACCTACAATGAGCAGTTCTTC; CDR3 protein: CASSLEGRTYNEQFF
V gene: TRBV29-1; clone size: many; CDR3 length: 15; J gene: TRBJ2-2; D gene: .; CDR3 DNA: TGCAGCGTTGGTGTAGCCGGGAAGAACACCGGGGAGCTGTTTTTT; CDR3 protein: CSVGVAGKNTGELFF
V gene: TRBV18; clone size: .; CDR3 length: 15; J gene: TRBJ1-5; D gene: TRBD1; CDR3 DNA: TGTGCCAGCTCGCTGGACAGGGAGGTGGTTCAGCCCCAGCATTTT; CDR3 protein: CASSLDREVVQPQHF
V gene: TRBV7-8; clone size: .; CDR3 length: 16; J gene: TRBJ2-6; D gene: .; CDR3 DNA: TGTGCCAGCACCCCAAGCCGGGGGGCAGGGGCCAACGTCCTGACTTTC; CDR3 protein: CASTPSRGAGANVLTF
V gene: TRBV7-2; clone size: .; CDR3 length: 15; J gene: TRBJ2-7; D gene: TRBD2; CDR3 DNA: TGTGCCAGCAGCTTAGAACTAGCGGGAGGGAGCGAGCAGTACTTC; CDR3 protein: CASSLELAGGSEQYF
V gene: TRBV18; clone size: .; CDR3 length: 16; J gene: TRBJ1-5; D gene: TRBD1; CDR3 DNA: TGTGCCAGCTCTCATGAACAGGGGGCATCTGGTCAGCCCCAGCATTTT; CDR3 protein: CASSHEQGASGQPQHF
V gene: TRBV14; clone size: .; CDR3 length: 14; J gene: TRBJ1-4; D gene: .; CDR3 DNA: TGTGCCAGCAGCTCGGGAGGGAGTGACGAAAAACTGTTTTTT; CDR3 protein: CASSSGGSDEKLFF
V gene: TRBV18; clone size: .; CDR3 length: 14; J gene: TRBJ2-3; D gene: .; CDR3 DNA: TGTGCCAGCTCACCGCGTCCTAGCACAGATACGCAGTATTTT; CDR3 protein: CASSPRPSTDTQYF
V gene: TRBV5-1; clone size: .; CDR3 length: 18; J gene: TRBJ2-1; D gene: .; CDR3 DNA: TGCGCCAGCAGCCACTCAGAACGTAGGCTAGCAGCTTACAATGAGCAGTTCTTC; CDR3 protein: CASSHSERRLAAYNEQFF
V gene: TRBV5-8; clone size: .; CDR3 length: 15; J gene: TRBJ2-7; D gene: .; CDR3 DNA: TGTGCCAGCAGCCATCCCGGGCCGGGGGCCTACGAGCAGTACTTC; CDR3 protein: CASSHPGPGAYEQYF
V gene: TRBV5-1; clone size: .; CDR3 length: 16; J gene: TRBJ2-5; D gene: TRBD2; CDR3 DNA: TGCGCCAGCAGCCCTCCTAGCGGGAGAGGGGGAGAGACCCAGTACTTC; CDR3 protein: CASSPPSGRGGETQYF
V gene: TRBV15; clone size: .; CDR3 length: 16; J gene: TRBJ2-1; D gene: TRBD1; CDR3 DNA: TGTGCCACCAGCAGAGCAGGCGCAGGGGGCTTGAATGAGCAGTTCTTC; CDR3 protein: CATSRAGAGGLNEQFF
V gene: TRBV5-1; clone size: .; CDR3 length: 14; J gene: TRBJ2-7; D gene: TRBD2; CDR3 DNA: TGCGCCAGCAGGGCGACTAGCGGAAACTACGAGCAGTACTTC; CDR3 protein: CASRATSGNYEQYF
V gene: TRBV5-1; clone size: few; CDR3 length: 14; J gene: TRBJ2-7; D gene: .; CDR3 DNA: TGCGCCAGCAGCTTGGGGACAGACACCTACGAGCAGTACTTC; CDR3 protein: CASSLGTDTYEQYF
V gene: TRBV7-9; clone size: .; CDR3 length: 15; J gene: TRBJ2-4; D gene: .; CDR3 DNA: TGTGCCAGCAGCTCCTCTAGTGGAACCAAAAACATTCAGTACTTC; CDR3 protein: CASSSSSGTKNIQYF
V gene: TRBV7-9; clone size: .; CDR3 length: 17; J gene: TRBJ2-2; D gene: .; CDR3 DNA: TGTGCCAGCAGCTCTATTCGGGACTCTCGGAACACCGGGGAGCTGTTTTTT; CDR3 protein: CASSSIRDSRNTGELFF
V gene: TRBV5-1; clone size: .; CDR3 length: 16; J gene: TRBJ2-3; D gene: .; CDR3 DNA: TGCGCCAGCAGCGGAGGAGGGGCTAGCTCCACAGATACGCAGTATTTT; CDR3 protein: CASSGGGASSTDTQYF
V gene: TRBV7-9; clone size: many; CDR3 length: 18; J gene: TRBJ2-4; D gene: TRBD2; CDR3 DNA: TGTGCCAGCAGCTATCCCCCACGACTAGCGGGTTCGAAAAACATTCAGTACTTC; CDR3 protein: CASSYPPRLAGSKNIQYF
V gene: TRBV29-1; clone size: .; CDR3 length: 11; J gene: TRBJ2-7; D gene: .; CDR3 DNA: TGCAGCGCTACCGGGGTACACGAGCAGTACTTC; CDR3 protein: CSATGVHEQYF
V gene: TRBV9; clone size: .; CDR3 length: 13; J gene: TRBJ1-1; D gene: .; CDR3 DNA: TGTGCCAGCAGCGTCCTTAGCGGGTCTGAAGCTTTCTTT; CDR3 protein: CASSVLSGSEAFF
V gene: TRBV7-3; clone size: .; CDR3 length: 16; J gene: TRBJ2-6; D gene: .; CDR3 DNA: TGTGCCAGCAGCCCTGGACCCGACTCTGGGGCCAACGTCCTGACTTTC; CDR3 protein: CASSPGPDSGANVLTF
V gene: TRBV2; clone size: .; CDR3 length: 15; J gene: TRBJ2-1; D gene: TRBD2; CDR3 DNA: TGTGCCAGCACCCTCGAGCGGGGTCCTTACAATGAGCAGTTCTTC; CDR3 protein: CASTLERGPYNEQFF
V gene: TRBV7-9; clone size: .; CDR3 length: 16; J gene: TRBJ1-4; D gene: .; CDR3 DNA: TGTGCCAGCAGCTTATTGGGCCGGGGGAGTAATGAAAAACTGTTTTTT; CDR3 protein: CASSLLGRGSNEKLFF
V gene: TRBV7-6; clone size: .; CDR3 length: 13; J gene: TRBJ2-3; D gene: .; CDR3 DNA: TGTGCCAGCAGCTTATTACCCGCAGATACGCAGTATTTT; CDR3 protein: CASSLLPADTQYF
V gene: TRBV7-9; clone size: few; CDR3 length: 13; J gene: TRBJ2-7; D gene: .; CDR3 DNA: TGTGCCAGCAACTCGGCAGGGCGTGGCGAGCAGTACTTC; CDR3 protein: CASNSAGRGEQYF
V gene: TRBV18; clone size: .; CDR3 length: 16; J gene: TRBJ2-1; D gene: TRBD1; CDR3 DNA: TGTGCCAGCTCACCACTGACAGGGGAAAGAAACAATGAGCAGTTCTTC; CDR3 protein: CASSPLTGERNNEQFF
V gene: TRBV5-1; clone size: .; CDR3 length: 12; J gene: TRBJ2-7; D gene: .; CDR3 DNA: TGCGCCAGCGGCAGGGGTGCCTACGAGCAGTACTTC; CDR3 protein: CASGRGAYEQYF
V gene: TRBV7-2; clone size: .; CDR3 length: 13; J gene: TRBJ2-7; D gene: TRBD2; CDR3 DNA: TGTGCCAGTAGCGGGGGCCCTTCCTACGAGCAGTACTTC; CDR3 protein: CASSGGPSYEQYF
V gene: TRBV7-9; clone size: .; CDR3 length: 11; J gene: TRBJ2-2; D gene: .; CDR3 DNA: TGTGCCAGCAGCCGGGGTGAGGAGCTGTTTTTT; CDR3 protein: CASSRGEELFF
V gene: TRBV7-8; clone size: .; CDR3 length: 13; J gene: TRBJ2-7; D gene: .; CDR3 DNA: TGTGCCAGCAGTAGAGGGACAACCTACGAGCAGTACTTC; CDR3 protein: CASSRGTTYEQYF
V gene: TRBV10-1; clone size: .; CDR3 length: 16; J gene: TRBJ2-3; D gene: .; CDR3 DNA: TGCGCCAGCAGTGAGTCGACGGGATTAGGGGCAGATACGCAGTATTTT; CDR3 protein: CASSESTGLGADTQYF
V gene: TRBV29-1; clone size: many; CDR3 length: 12; J gene: TRBJ1-1; D gene: .; CDR3 DNA: TGCAGTGGAACTGACAGTCCCACTGAAGCTTTCTTT; CDR3 protein: CSGTDSPTEAFF
V gene: TRBV4-1; clone size: few; CDR3 length: 17; J gene: TRBJ2-7; D gene: TRBD1; CDR3 DNA: TGCGCCAGCAGCCAAGAAGGTTCGGCAGGGGGCTTCTACGAGCAGTACTTC; CDR3 protein: CASSQEGSAGGFYEQYF
V gene: TRBV2; clone size: .; CDR3 length: 19; J gene: TRBJ2-3; D gene: .; CDR3 DNA: TGTGCCAGCAGTGAGATGGCAGGTCAAGGAATTCAAAGCACAGATACGCAGTATTTT; CDR3 protein: CASSEMAGQGIQSTDTQYF
V gene: TRBV29-1; clone size: many; CDR3 length: 12; J gene: TRBJ1-1; D gene: .; CDR3 DNA: TGCAGCGTTGCTCGGGTCGGCACTGAAGCTTTCTTT; CDR3 protein: CSVARVGTEAFF
V gene: TRBV18; clone size: .; CDR3 length: 14; J gene: TRBJ2-7; D gene: TRBD1; CDR3 DNA: TGTGCCAGCTCAACCGGGACAGCCTCCTACGAGCAGTACTTC; CDR3 protein: CASSTGTASYEQYF
V gene: TRBV28; clone size: .; CDR3 length: 11; J gene: TRBJ1-1; D gene: .; CDR3 DNA: TGTGCCAGCAGTGTCAGGGTTGAAGCTTTCTTT; CDR3 protein: CASSVRVEAFF
V gene: TRBV5-4; clone size: .; CDR3 length: 15; J gene: TRBJ1-2; D gene: .; CDR3 DNA: TGTGCCAGCAGCTCGAGGACGGACAGTGACTATGGCTACACCTTC; CDR3 protein: CASSSRTDSDYGYTF
V gene: TRBV28; clone size: many; CDR3 length: 11; J gene: TRBJ2-7; D gene: TRBD2; CDR3 DNA: TGTGCCAGCACCTCGGGAGGGATGCAGTACTTC; CDR3 protein: CASTSGGMQYF
V gene: TRBV5-1; clone size: .; CDR3 length: 14; J gene: TRBJ2-6; D gene: .; CDR3 DNA: TGCGCCAGCTCCACCACAGCTGGGGCCAACGTCCTGACTTTC; CDR3 protein: CASSTTAGANVLTF
V gene: TRBV30; clone size: .; CDR3 length: 12; J gene: TRBJ1-2; D gene: .; CDR3 DNA: TGTGCCTGGACGTCCGATAAGGGTGGCTACACCTTC; CDR3 protein: CAWTSDKGGYTF
V gene: TRBV2; clone size: .; CDR3 length: 12; J gene: TRBJ1-2; D gene: TRBD1; CDR3 DNA: TGTGCCAGCAGGGGGGACAGGGGCGGCTACACCTTC; CDR3 protein: CASRGDRGGYTF
V gene: TRBV4-3; clone size: many; CDR3 length: 13; J gene: TRBJ2-2; D gene: .; CDR3 DNA: TGCGCCAGCAGCCAAGGGGGAGAAGGGGAGCTGTTTTTT; CDR3 protein: CASSQGGEGELFF
V gene: TRBV9; clone size: once; CDR3 length: 13; J gene: TRBJ1-1; D gene: TRBD1; CDR3 DNA: TGTGCCAGCAGCGTGACAGGGCGAACTGAAGCTTTCTTT; CDR3 protein: CASSVTGRTEAFF
V gene: TRBV6-5; clone size: .; CDR3 length: 14; J gene: TRBJ1-5; D gene: TRBD1; CDR3 DNA: TGTGCCAGCAGCGAGGACAGGAGCTATCAGCCCCAGCATTTT; CDR3 protein: CASSEDRSYQPQHF
V gene: TRBV11-3; clone size: few; CDR3 length: 15; J gene: TRBJ2-3; D gene: TRBD2; CDR3 DNA: TGTGCCAGCAGTTCCGGGACTAGCTTTACAGATACGCAGTATTTT; CDR3 protein: CASSSGTSFTDTQYF
V gene: TRBV9; clone size: .; CDR3 length: 13; J gene: TRBJ2-3; D gene: .; CDR3 DNA: TGTGCCAGCAGGGGGACTAGCACAGATACGCAGTATTTT; CDR3 protein: CASRGTSTDTQYF
V gene: TRBV6-5; clone size: .; CDR3 length: 12; J gene: TRBJ2-2; D gene: .; CDR3 DNA: TGTGCCAGCAGTCTCGCGGGCGGGAAGCTGTTTTTT; CDR3 protein: CASSLAGGKLFF